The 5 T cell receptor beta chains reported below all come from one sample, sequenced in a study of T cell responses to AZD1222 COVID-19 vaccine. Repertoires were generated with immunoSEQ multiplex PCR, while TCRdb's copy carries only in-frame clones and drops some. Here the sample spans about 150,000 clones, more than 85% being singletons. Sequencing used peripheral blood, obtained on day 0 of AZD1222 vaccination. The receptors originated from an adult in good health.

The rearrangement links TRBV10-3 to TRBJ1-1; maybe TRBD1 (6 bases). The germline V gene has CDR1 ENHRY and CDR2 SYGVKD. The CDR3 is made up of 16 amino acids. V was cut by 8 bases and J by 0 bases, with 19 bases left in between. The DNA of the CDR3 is TGTGCCATCGGAGGCGAGCGGACAGACATGAACACTGAAGCTTTCTTT. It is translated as CAIGGERTDMNTEAFF.

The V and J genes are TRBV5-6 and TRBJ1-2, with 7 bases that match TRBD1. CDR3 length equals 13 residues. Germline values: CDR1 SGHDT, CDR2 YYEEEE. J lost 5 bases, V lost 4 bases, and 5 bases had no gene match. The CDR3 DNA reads TGTGCCAGCAGCACGACAGGGAAGTATGGCTACACCTTC. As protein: CASSTTGKYGYTF.

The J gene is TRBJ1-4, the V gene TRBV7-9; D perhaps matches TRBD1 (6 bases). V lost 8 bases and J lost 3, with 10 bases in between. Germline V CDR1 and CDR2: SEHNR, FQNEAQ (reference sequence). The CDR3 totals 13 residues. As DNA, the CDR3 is TGTGCCAGCCGGGGGGCGGCTAATGAAAAACTGTTTTTT. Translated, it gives CASRGAANEKLFF.

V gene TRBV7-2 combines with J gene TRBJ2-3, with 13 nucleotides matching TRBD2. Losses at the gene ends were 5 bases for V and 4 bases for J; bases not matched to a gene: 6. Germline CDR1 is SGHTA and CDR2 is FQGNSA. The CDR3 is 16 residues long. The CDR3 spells CASSIRLAGGADTQYF. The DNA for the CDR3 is TGTGCCAGCAGCATACGACTAGCGGGGGGAGCAGATACGCAGTATTTT.

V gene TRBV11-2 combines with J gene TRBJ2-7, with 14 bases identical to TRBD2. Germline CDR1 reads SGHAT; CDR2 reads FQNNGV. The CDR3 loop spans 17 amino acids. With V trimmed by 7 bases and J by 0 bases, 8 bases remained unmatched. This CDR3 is CASNPGLAGVNSYEQYF. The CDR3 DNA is TGTGCCAGCAATCCGGGACTAGCGGGGGTTAACTCCTACGAGCAGTACTTC.